These 15 T cell receptor beta chains were sequenced from one sample in a study of blood T cell repertoires in COVID-19. Sequenced by immunoSEQ multiplex PCR; TCRdb stores in-frame clones only, minus some. The sample includes fewer than 400,000 clones, 85% of them seen just once. The sequenced material came from peripheral blood. The receptors derive from a young woman with acute or convalescent COVID-19.

The genes are TRBV9 and TRBJ1-3; D is ambiguous. The V end was cut by 4 bases, the J end by 0 bases, with 11 bases between. The germline V gene has CDR1 SGDLS and CDR2 YYNGEE. The length of the CDR3 is 15 residues. CDR3 DNA: TGTGCCAGCAGCCCCTCCGGTGCCTCTGGAAACACCATATATTTT. This encodes CASSPSGASGNTIYF.

This chain links TRBV5-1 with TRBJ1-1; D is undetermined. This CDR3 is 14 amino acids long. In germline, CDR1 is SGHRS, CDR2 YFSETQ. V was pared by 5 bases and J by 1 base, with 12 bases between. The CDR3 is CASSQAQTNTEAFF. DNA for the CDR3: TGCGCCAGCAGTCAAGCACAGACGAACACTGAAGCTTTCTTT.

Here the CDR3 reads CATSDSRSGTQYF. DNA for the CDR3: TGTGCCACCAGTGATTCCCGATCGGGGACCCAGTACTTC. V gene TRBV24-1 combines with J gene TRBJ2-5; D is unclear. Per the germline V gene, CDR1 is KGHDR and CDR2 is SFDVKD. This CDR3 is 13 amino acids long. The germline V and J ends were trimmed by 2 bases and 7 bases, with 10 bases remaining between them.

For the CDR3, the DNA is TGTGCCAGCAGTTACGCGGACAATTACTATGGCTACACCTTC. Encoded protein: CASSYADNYYGYTF. The chain is built from TRBV6-6 and TRBJ1-2; D perhaps matches TRBD1 (5 bases). V dropped 2 bases and J dropped 3 bases, with 10 bases sitting between them. Germline CDR1 and CDR2: MNHNY and SVGAGI (reference sequence). The CDR3 extends over 14 amino acids.

CDR3 in amino acids: CASSPERGGLKNIQYF. The CDR3, as DNA: TGTGCCAGCAGCCCCGAGCGGGGGGGCCTTAAAAACATTCAGTACTTC. The chain uses TRBV7-3 and TRBJ2-4; 10 bases agree with TRBD2. CDR3 length: 16 residues. Germline loops: CDR1 SGHTA, CDR2 FQGTGA. The J segment lost 4 bases and the V segment lost 5 bases, leaving 8 bases of the junction unmatched.

The chain links TRBV4-1 to TRBJ2-3; D possibly corresponds to TRBD2 (5 bases). Germline assignment: CDR1 MGHRA and CDR2 YSYEKL. CDR3 length equals 13 residues. Trimming shortened V by 0 bases and J by 5 bases, and 6 bases separated the two germline ends. The CDR3 DNA reads as TGCGCCAGCAGCCAAGAGGACTTAGATACGCAGTATTTT. Translating gives CASSQEDLDTQYF.

This clone was found once. V usage is TRBV15 and J usage is TRBJ1-4, with TRBD1 as a possible D gene (6 bases). Trimming stripped 3 bases from V and 7 bases from J, with 18 bases between. CDR3 length equals 16 residues. Looked up from germline, CDR1 is LNHNV and CDR2 is YYDKDF (reference sequence). DNA for the CDR3: TGTGCCACCAGCAGTCGCCCGGGGGGCTATGGTGAAAAACTGTTTTTT. This codes for CATSSRPGGYGEKLFF.

The table lists this clone with a count of one. The V and J genes are TRBV6-5 and TRBJ2-7; D is unresolved. The germline CDR1 and CDR2 sequences are MNHEY and SVGAGI. V dropped 11 bases and J dropped 1 base, with 15 bases sitting between them. The CDR3 has 13 residues. This CDR3 is CAARSSPSYEQYF. The CDR3 DNA reads as TGTGCCGCGCGGTCATCCCCTTCCTACGAGCAGTACTTC.

The V and J genes are TRBV18 and TRBJ2-7; 10 nucleotides line up with TRBD1. The CDR3 has 15 amino acids. The ends lost 3 bases at V and 4 bases at J; junction bases unmatched: 6. Looked up from germline, CDR1 is KGHSH and CDR2 is LQKENI. The CDR3 region is CASSPGTGESYEQYF. DNA for the CDR3: TGTGCCAGCTCACCCGGGACAGGGGAAAGTTACGAGCAGTACTTC.

The chain recombines TRBV12-3 or TRBV12-4 with TRBJ2-3; possible D gene TRBD2, 5 bases. Trimming removed 6 bases at V and 6 bases at J, with 10 bases between. There are 12 residues in the CDR3. The CDR3 loop is CASRNWEDTQYF. Written as DNA, the CDR3 is TGTGCCAGCAGGAACTGGGAGGATACGCAGTATTTT.

This rearrangement joins TRBV9 to TRBJ1-4, with 10 bases lining up with TRBD1. The CDR3 sequence is 15 residues long. Per germline, CDR1 SGDLS and CDR2 YYNGEE. V was pared by 4 bases and J by 6 bases, with 6 bases of the junction left unmatched. This chain's CDR3 is CASSLDRGLDEKLFF. The CDR3 DNA reads as TGTGCCAGCAGCTTAGACAGGGGGCTGGATGAAAAACTGTTTTTT.

The V call is TRBV7-2, the J call TRBJ1-1, with 7 bases aligning to TRBD1. This CDR3 region has 15 residues. Germline CDR1 SGHTA, CDR2 FQGNSA. Trimming took 3 bases from V and 3 from J; bases not matched to a gene: 7. The CDR3 sequence is CASSFKGAYYTEAFF. The CDR3 nucleotides are TGTGCCAGCAGCTTTAAGGGGGCCTACTACACTGAAGCTTTCTTT.

This chain connects TRBV12-3 or TRBV12-4 to TRBJ1-4; TRBD1 might be the D (5 bases). The CDR3 has 13 residues. Trimming cost V 8 bases and J 5 bases, with 12 bases left between them. The CDR3 protein is CASRRQLNEKLFF. CDR3 nucleotide sequence: TGTGCCAGCCGTAGACAGCTCAATGAAAAACTGTTTTTT.

The chain couples TRBV11-2 to TRBJ1-6, with a possible D match to TRBD1 (5 bases). The CDR3 spans 18 residues. The V and J ends lost 5 bases and 3 bases respectively, with 20 bases between them. CDR1 and CDR2 (germline): SGHAT, FQNNGV. For the CDR3, the DNA is TGTGCCAGCAGCCAAGGCGTGGCGGGACTGAACTATAATTCACCCCTCCACTTT. Protein product: CASSQGVAGLNYNSPLHF.

This sequence joins TRBV4-1 and TRBJ1-1; D unresolved. The CDR3 is 15 residues long. V lost 4 bases, J lost 1 base, and 13 bases lay in between. Germline CDR1 is MGHRA and CDR2 is YSYEKL. Here the CDR3 DNA reads TGCGCCAGCAGCCCTCGAGGCCTCGGGAACACTGAAGCTTTCTTT. It encodes CASSPRGLGNTEAFF.